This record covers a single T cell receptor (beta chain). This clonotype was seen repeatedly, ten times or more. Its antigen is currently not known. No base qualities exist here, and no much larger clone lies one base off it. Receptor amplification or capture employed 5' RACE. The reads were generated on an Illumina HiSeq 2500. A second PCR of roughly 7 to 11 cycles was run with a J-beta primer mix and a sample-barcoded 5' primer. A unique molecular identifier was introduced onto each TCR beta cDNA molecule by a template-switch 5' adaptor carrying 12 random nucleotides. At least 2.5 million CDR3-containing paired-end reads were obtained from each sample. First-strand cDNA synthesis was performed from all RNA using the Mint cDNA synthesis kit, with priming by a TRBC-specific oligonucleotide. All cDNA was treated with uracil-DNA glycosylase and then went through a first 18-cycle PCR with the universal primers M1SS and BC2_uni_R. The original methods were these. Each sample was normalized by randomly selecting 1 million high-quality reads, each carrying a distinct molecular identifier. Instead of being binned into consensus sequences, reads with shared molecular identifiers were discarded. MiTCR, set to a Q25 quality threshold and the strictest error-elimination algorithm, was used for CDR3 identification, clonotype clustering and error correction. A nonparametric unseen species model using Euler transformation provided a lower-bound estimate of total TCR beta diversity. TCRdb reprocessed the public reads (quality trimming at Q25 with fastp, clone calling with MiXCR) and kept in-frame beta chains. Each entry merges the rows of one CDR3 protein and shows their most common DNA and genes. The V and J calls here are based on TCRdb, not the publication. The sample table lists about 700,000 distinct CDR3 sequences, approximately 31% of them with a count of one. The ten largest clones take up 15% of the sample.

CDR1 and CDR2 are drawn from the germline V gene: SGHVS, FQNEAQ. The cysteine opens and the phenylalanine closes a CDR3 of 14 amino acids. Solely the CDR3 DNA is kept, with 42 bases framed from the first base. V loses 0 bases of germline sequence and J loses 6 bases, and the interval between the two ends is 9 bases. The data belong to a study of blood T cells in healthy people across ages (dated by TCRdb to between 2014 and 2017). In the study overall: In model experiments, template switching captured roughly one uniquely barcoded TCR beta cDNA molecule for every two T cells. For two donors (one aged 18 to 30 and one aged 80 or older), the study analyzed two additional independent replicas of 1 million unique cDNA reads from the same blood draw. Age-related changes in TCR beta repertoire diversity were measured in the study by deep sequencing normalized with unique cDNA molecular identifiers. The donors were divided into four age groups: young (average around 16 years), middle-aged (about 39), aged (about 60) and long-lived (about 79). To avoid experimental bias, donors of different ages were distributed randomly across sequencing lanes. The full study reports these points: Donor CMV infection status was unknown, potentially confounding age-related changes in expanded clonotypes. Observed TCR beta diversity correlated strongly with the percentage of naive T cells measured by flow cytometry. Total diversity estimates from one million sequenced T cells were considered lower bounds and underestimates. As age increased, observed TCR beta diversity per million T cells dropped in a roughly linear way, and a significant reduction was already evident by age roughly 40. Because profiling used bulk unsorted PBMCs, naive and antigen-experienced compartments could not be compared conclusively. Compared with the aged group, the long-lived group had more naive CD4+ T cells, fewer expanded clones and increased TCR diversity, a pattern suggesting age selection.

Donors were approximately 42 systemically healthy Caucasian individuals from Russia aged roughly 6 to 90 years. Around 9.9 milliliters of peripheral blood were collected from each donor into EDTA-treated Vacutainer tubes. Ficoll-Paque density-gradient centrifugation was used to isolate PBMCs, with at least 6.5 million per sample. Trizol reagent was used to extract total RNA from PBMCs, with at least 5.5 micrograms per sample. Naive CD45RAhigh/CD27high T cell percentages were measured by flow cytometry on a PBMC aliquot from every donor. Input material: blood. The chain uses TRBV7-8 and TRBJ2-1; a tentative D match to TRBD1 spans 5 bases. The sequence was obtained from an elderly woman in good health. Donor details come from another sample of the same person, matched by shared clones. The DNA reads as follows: TGTGCCAGCAGCTTAGCGTTTGGGGCCAATGAGCAGTTCTTC. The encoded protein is CASSLAFGANEQFF.